This entry features one T cell receptor (beta chain) sequence. The same CDR3 is also encoded by other DNA sequences in this sample. The data were taken from a study of blood T cell repertoires in COVID-19. Generated by immunoSEQ multiplex PCR, the TCRdb table keeps only in-frame clones and is missing some. The table lists 120,000 to 150,000 clones, roughly 89% of them singletons. CDR3 size: 15 residues. J lost 5 bases, V lost 4 bases, and 7 bases had no gene match. The germline gives CDR1 SGHRS, CDR2 YFSETQ. The sequence came from a woman aged 45-59 years with active or convalescent COVID-19. Source material: peripheral blood. This chain connects TRBV5-1 to TRBJ1-1; TRBD1 aligns across 11 bases. CDR3 sequence reads: CASSLGQGAGTEAFF. The CDR3 DNA reads as TGCGCCAGCAGCCTAGGACAGGGGGCAGGAACTGAAGCTTTCTTT. Complete variable domain (other parts from reference TRBV5-1 and TRBJ1-1): KAGVTQTPRYLIKTRGQQVTLSCSPISGHRSVSWYQQTPGQGLQFLFEYFSETQRNKGNFPGRFSGRQFSNSRSEMNVSTLELGDSALYLCASSLGQGAGTEAFFGQGTRLTVV.